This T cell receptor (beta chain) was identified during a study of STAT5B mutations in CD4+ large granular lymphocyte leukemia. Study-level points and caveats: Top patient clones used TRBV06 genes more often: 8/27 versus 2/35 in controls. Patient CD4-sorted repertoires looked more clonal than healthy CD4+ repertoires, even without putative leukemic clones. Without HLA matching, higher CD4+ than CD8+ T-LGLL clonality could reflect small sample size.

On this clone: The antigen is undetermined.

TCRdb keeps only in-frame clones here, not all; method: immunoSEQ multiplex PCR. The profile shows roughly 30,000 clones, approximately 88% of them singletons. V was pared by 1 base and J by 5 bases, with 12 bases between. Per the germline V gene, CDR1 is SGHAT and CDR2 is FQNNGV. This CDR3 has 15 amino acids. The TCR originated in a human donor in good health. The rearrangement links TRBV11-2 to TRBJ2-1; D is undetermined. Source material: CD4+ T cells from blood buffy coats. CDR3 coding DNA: TGTGCCAGCAGCTTAGTGATAGGCTACCACAATGAGCAGTTCTTC. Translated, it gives CASSLVIGYHNEQFF. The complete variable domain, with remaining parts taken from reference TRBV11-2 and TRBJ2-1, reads EAGVAQSPRYKIIEKRQSVAFWCNPISGHATLYWYQQILGQGPKLLIQFQNNGVVDDSQLPKDRFSAERLKGVDSTLKIQPAKLEDSAVYLCASSLVIGYHNEQFFGPGTRLTVL.